These T cell receptor beta chains were read from a single sample in a study of blood T cell repertoires in COVID-19. The assay was immunoSEQ multiplex PCR, and TCRdb's table has in-frame clones only and misses some. The repertoire holds about 170,000 clones, with roughly 90% as singletons. Sequencing input: peripheral blood. The receptors were sampled from a man younger than 45 with COVID-19, enrolled during active disease. Both conserved end residues are part of each CDR3. A D gene is named only where the DNA matches it firmly. Not all rows give a size; the values are once, few, many and, for expanded clones, a class.

CDR3 length	clone size	J gene	D gene	V gene	CDR3 protein	CDR3 DNA
16	-	TRBJ2-6	-	TRBV2	CASRPGHWTGANVLTF	TGTGCCAGCAGGCCGGGACACTGGACTGGGGCCAACGTCCTGACTTTC
15	few	TRBJ1-5	-	TRBV19	CASSIGITGFQPQHF	TGTGCCAGTAGTATCGGGATAACAGGGTTTCAGCCCCAGCATTTT
11	-	TRBJ2-2	-	TRBV6-5	CASTNTGELFF	TGTGCCAGCACTAATACCGGGGAGCTGTTTTTT
16	few	TRBJ2-7	TRBD2	TRBV2	CASSVPSGRGAYEQYF	TGTGCCAGCAGTGTACCTAGCGGGAGAGGGGCCTACGAGCAGTACTTC
16	-	TRBJ2-2	TRBD1	TRBV5-1	CASSFGVTGDTGELFF	TGCGCCAGCAGCTTTGGGGTGACAGGGGACACCGGGGAGCTGTTTTTT
16	-	TRBJ2-7	-	TRBV28	CASSSLGTVTGYEQYF	TGTGCCAGCAGTTCGCTGGGGACTGTAACGGGGTACGAGCAGTACTTC
18	-	TRBJ2-2	TRBD2	TRBV7-8	CASSSGTSGRGYTGELFF	TGTGCCAGCAGCTCTGGGACTAGCGGGAGAGGGTACACCGGGGAGCTGTTTTTT
12	-	TRBJ1-2	-	TRBV28	CASRDTSYGYTF	TGTGCCAGCAGGGACACCTCCTATGGCTACACCTTC
14	-	TRBJ1-5	-	TRBV27	CASSFGRGGQPQHF	TGTGCCAGCAGTTTTGGGCGGGGGGGCCAGCCCCAGCATTTT
13	-	TRBJ1-2	-	TRBV24-1	CATSGQAGYGYTF	TGTGCCACCAGTGGACAAGCGGGATATGGCTACACCTTC
15	-	TRBJ1-2	-	TRBV3-1/TRBV3-2	CASSQDSQTNYGYTF	TGTGCCAGCAGCCAAGACAGTCAAACAAACTATGGCTACACCTTC
16	-	TRBJ2-4	-	TRBV30	CAWTYRMGEADLIQYF	TGTGCCTGGACCTACCGGATGGGGGAGGCCGACCTGATTCAGTACTTC
13	-	TRBJ2-7	TRBD1	TRBV28	CASSYRGPLEQYF	TGTGCCAGCAGTTACAGGGGGCCTCTCGAGCAGTACTTC
15	-	TRBJ2-2	TRBD1	TRBV30	CAWSVGTGGTGELFF	TGTGCCTGGAGTGTAGGGACAGGGGGAACCGGGGAGCTGTTTTTT
15	-	TRBJ2-4	-	TRBV5-6	CASSLWLLAKNIQYF	TGTGCCAGCAGCTTGTGGCTTCTAGCCAAAAACATTCAGTACTTC
13	-	TRBJ1-1	-	TRBV6-5	CASRKTQDTEAFF	TGTGCCAGCAGGAAGACCCAGGACACTGAAGCTTTCTTT
14	-	TRBJ2-5	-	TRBV3-1/TRBV3-2	CASSQRRGGETQYF	TGTGCCAGCAGCCAACGACGAGGAGGGGAGACCCAGTACTTC
16	-	TRBJ1-4	-	TRBV27	CASSLQSSRAAEKLFF	TGTGCCAGCAGTTTACAAAGTAGCAGGGCTGCTGAAAAACTGTTTTTT
14	-	TRBJ1-1	-	TRBV5-1	CASLRDTGNTEAFF	TGCGCCAGCTTACGGGACACCGGGAACACTGAAGCTTTCTTT
16	-	TRBJ1-1	-	TRBV19	CASTKGVDRPNTEAFF	TGTGCCAGTACCAAAGGAGTGGACAGACCGAACACTGAAGCTTTCTTT
16	-	TRBJ1-3	-	TRBV5-1	CASSPQAPHSGNTIYF	TGCGCCAGCAGCCCCCAGGCGCCACACTCTGGAAACACCATATATTTT
13	-	TRBJ2-7	TRBD1	TRBV23-1	CAGGDRGYYEQYF	TGCGCCGGGGGAGACAGGGGGTACTACGAGCAGTACTTC
16	-	TRBJ2-1	TRBD2	TRBV28	CASSFESGRLYNEQFF	TGTGCCAGCAGTTTTGAGAGCGGGAGACTCTACAATGAGCAGTTCTTC
14	-	TRBJ2-7	-	TRBV18	CASSPNSGSYEQYF	TGTGCCAGCTCACCAAATAGCGGATCCTACGAGCAGTACTTC
14	-	TRBJ2-7	TRBD1	TRBV15	CATSRGDRAYEQYF	TGTGCCACCAGCAGAGGGGACAGGGCTTACGAGCAGTACTTC
15	few	TRBJ2-7	TRBD2	TRBV9	CASSVLAGGPNEQYF	TGTGCCAGCAGCGTCTTAGCGGGAGGGCCTAACGAGCAGTACTTC
18	-	TRBJ1-4	TRBD1	TRBV3-1/TRBV3-2	CASSRRQGNRNRGEKLFF	TGTGCCAGCAGCCGCCGACAGGGGAATCGGAATAGGGGGGAAAAACTGTTTTTT
12	-	TRBJ1-1	-	TRBV5-1	CASSRGNTEAFF	TGCGCCAGCTCAAGGGGGAACACTGAAGCTTTCTTT
14	-	TRBJ1-5	-	TRBV15	CATSRDGQAQPQHF	TGTGCCACCAGCAGAGACGGTCAAGCCCAGCCCCAGCATTTT
13	-	TRBJ1-4	TRBD1	TRBV5-4	CASSTQGVEKLFF	TGTGCCAGCTCCACCCAGGGGGTCGAAAAACTGTTTTTT
14	once	TRBJ1-1	TRBD1	TRBV5-4	CASSQGQGASEAFF	TGTGCCAGCAGCCAGGGACAGGGGGCAAGTGAAGCTTTCTTT
15	few	TRBJ2-3	TRBD2	TRBV30	CAWSGGSGTTDTQYF	TGTGCCTGGAGTGGTGGTAGCGGGACGACAGATACGCAGTATTTT
16	-	TRBJ2-7	TRBD2	TRBV7-9	CASSLGLAGPYPEQYF	TGTGCCAGCAGCTTAGGACTAGCGGGGCCTTACCCCGAGCAGTACTTC
14	-	TRBJ1-1	TRBD1	TRBV2	CASSGLTGVSEAFF	TGTGCCAGCAGTGGACTGACAGGGGTCTCTGAAGCTTTCTTT
12	few	TRBJ2-1	TRBD1	TRBV3-1/TRBV3-2	CASSRDSPLGFF	TGTGCCAGCAGCCGGGACAGCCCCCTGGGGTTCTTC
18	-	TRBJ2-6	-	TRBV10-1	CASSEPGRVESGANVLTF	TGCGCCAGCAGTGAACCTGGCAGGGTCGAGTCTGGGGCCAACGTCCTGACTTTC
16	-	TRBJ2-2	-	TRBV12-1	CASSVTTRDDTGELFF	TGTGCCAGCAGCGTAACTACCCGCGATGACACCGGGGAGCTGTTTTTT
17	-	TRBJ2-3	TRBD2	TRBV24-1	CATSDLPGLVGTDTQYF	TGTGCCACCAGTGATTTGCCCGGACTAGTGGGCACAGATACGCAGTATTTT
16	-	TRBJ1-1	-	TRBV21-1	CASSKARVTVNTEAFF	TGTGCCAGCAGCAAAGCGCGTGTGACAGTGAACACTGAAGCTTTCTTT
15	-	TRBJ2-3	-	TRBV4-1	CASSPEDTRADTQYF	TGCGCCAGCAGCCCCGAGGACACCCGGGCAGATACGCAGTATTTT
14	-	TRBJ1-5	TRBD1	TRBV7-2	CASSLDRGHQPQHF	TGTGCCAGCAGCTTAGACAGGGGGCATCAGCCCCAGCATTTT
13	-	TRBJ1-2	-	TRBV2	CASSEGGVGGYTF	TGTGCCAGCAGTGAAGGGGGGGTTGGTGGCTACACCTTC
17	-	TRBJ2-1	TRBD1	TRBV27	CASSSGQVKPSYNEQFF	TGTGCCAGCAGTTCGGGACAGGTGAAACCATCCTACAATGAGCAGTTCTTC
14	-	TRBJ1-2	-	TRBV7-9	CASEPGSRVSGYTF	TGTGCCAGCGAACCGGGATCCCGGGTTAGTGGCTACACCTTC
14	-	TRBJ2-2	-	TRBV11-2	CASSLGDFTGELFF	TGTGCCAGCAGCTTAGGGGACTTCACCGGGGAGCTGTTTTTT
14	few	TRBJ1-1	-	TRBV6-6	CASTWTVHNTEAFF	TGTGCCAGCACGTGGACAGTTCACAATACTGAAGCTTTCTTT
14	-	TRBJ1-3	-	TRBV6-5	CASARGGESNTIYF	TGTGCCAGCGCCCGCGGGGGAGAGTCGAACACCATATATTTT
15	few	TRBJ2-3	-	TRBV6-5	CASSLQYSSTDTQYF	TGTGCCAGCAGCCTTCAGTATTCTAGCACAGATACGCAGTATTTT
14	-	TRBJ2-7	-	TRBV6-1	CASSEARSTYEQYF	TGTGCCAGCAGTGAAGCCAGGTCCACCTACGAGCAGTACTTC
18	once	TRBJ2-3	TRBD1	TRBV24-1	CATSDLQGTGALTDTQYF	TGTGCCACCAGTGATTTGCAGGGGACAGGGGCCCTCACAGATACGCAGTATTTT
17	-	TRBJ2-2	-	TRBV24-1	CATSDSQRVLNTGELFF	TGTGCCACCAGTGATTCCCAGAGGGTATTGAACACCGGGGAGCTGTTTTTT
14	-	TRBJ2-2	TRBD1	TRBV19	CASTITGVTGELFF	TGTGCCAGTACCATAACAGGGGTGACCGGGGAGCTGTTTTTT
15	-	TRBJ2-3	TRBD1	TRBV4-2	CASSLDPTGADTQYF	TGTGCCAGCAGCCTTGATCCTACAGGGGCAGATACGCAGTATTTT